Following are 28 T cell receptor beta chains from one sample sequenced in a study of blood T cell repertoires in COVID-19. Here immunoSEQ multiplex PCR was the method, and the copy in TCRdb shows in-frame clones only, minus some. The sample carries about 190,000 clones, around 90% recorded once. Source material: peripheral blood. The source of these receptors is a man between 60 and 70 years old with active or convalescent COVID-19.

V is TRBV6-5 and J is TRBJ1-1, with D maybe TRBD1 (6 bases). Germline V gene sequence: CDR1 MNHEY, CDR2 SVGAGI. V lost 8 bases, J lost 10 bases, and 23 bases lay in between. The CDR3 consists of 14 residues. The DNA of the CDR3 is TGTGCCAGCCAGGGGCCTTCCCCTAGCGGTGGAGCTTTCTTT. Its translation is CASQGPSPSGGAFF.

CDR3 sequence: CASSLRGSAYEQYF. CDR3 in DNA: TGCGCCAGCAGCCTTAGGGGATCCGCCTACGAGCAGTACTTC. V usage is TRBV5-1 and J usage is TRBJ2-7; a weak D match, TRBD1 (5 bases). V lost 4 bases and J 2 bases, leaving 13 bases between the germline ends. Per germline, CDR1 SGHRS and CDR2 YFSETQ. This CDR3 is 14 amino acids long.

This chain joins TRBV5-4 and TRBJ1-2, with a tentative D call TRBD1 (6 bases). This CDR3 is built from 14 residues. The germline gives CDR1 SGHNT, CDR2 YYREEE (reference sequence). V was shortened by 1 base and J by 8 bases, with 15 bases between the two germline ends. The DNA for the CDR3 is TGTGCCAGCAGCTTGCTTCAGGGGCTGAGGGGCTACACCTTC. Translating it yields CASSLLQGLRGYTF. Full variable domain (remainder filled in from reference TRBV5-4 and TRBJ1-2): ETGVTQSPTHLIKTRGQQVTLRCSSQSGHNTVSWYQQALGQGPQFIFQYYREEENGRGNFPPRFSGLQFPNYSSELNVNALELDDSALYLCASSLLQGLRGYTFGSGTRLTVV.

The chain carries TRBV24-1 and TRBJ2-2; 7 bases agree with TRBD1. CDR3 length: 14 residues. V dropped 1 base and J dropped 7; count of bases not matched to a gene: 2. Germline values: CDR1 KGHDR, CDR2 SFDVKD. The CDR3 region has the DNA TGTGCCACCAGTGATTTTTGGGACAGCGGGGAGCTGTTTTTT. Its translation: CATSDFWDSGELFF.

This chain uses TRBV7-9 with TRBJ1-4, with D possibly being TRBD1 (6 bases). V lost 5 bases to trimming and J lost 3 bases, with 10 bases between them. CDR1 and CDR2 (germline): SEHNR, FQNEAQ (reference sequence). The CDR3 contains 14 residues. In DNA form, the CDR3 reads TGTGCCAGCAGCCAACAGGGAGCTAATGAAAAACTGTTTTTT. This encodes CASSQQGANEKLFF. Variable domain in full (rest from reference TRBV7-9 and TRBJ1-4): DTGVSQNPRHKITKRGQNVTFRCDPISEHNRLYWYRQTLGQGPEFLTYFQNEAQLEKSRLLSDRFSAERPKGSFSTLEIQRTEQGDSAMYLCASSQQGANEKLFFGSGTQLSVL.

This clone was seen just once. The V call is TRBV19, the J call TRBJ1-2, with 10 bases that match TRBD1. V lost 10 bases to trimming and J lost 5 bases; unmatched junction nucleotides: 10. The V gene's germline CDR1 is LNHDA and CDR2 SQIVND (reference sequence). The CDR3 spans 14 residues. CDR3 DNA: TGTGCCACCCCAAGGGACAGGGGAGAGTATGGCTACACCTTC. Residues: CATPRDRGEYGYTF.

This chain links TRBV10-3 with TRBJ1-1; TRBD1 is a possible D gene (6 bases). The ends were cut back, 4 bases at V and 6 bases at J, with 12 bases in the middle. This CDR3 comprises 13 residues. The germline V gene has CDR1 ENHRY and CDR2 SYGVKD. The CDR3 protein is CAISGLQGSEAFF. The CDR3 region has the DNA TGTGCCATCAGTGGACTACAGGGATCTGAAGCTTTCTTT.

The chain carries TRBV9 and TRBJ2-3; D uncertain. The germline CDR1 and CDR2 sequences are SGDLS and YYNGEE. The CDR3 loop spans 12 amino acids. V was clipped by 0 bases and J by 4 bases, with 3 bases between them. CDR3 DNA: TGTGCCAGCAGCGTAGCGTCAGATACGCAGTATTTT. Amino acid sequence: CASSVASDTQYF. The full variable domain, completed using reference TRBV9 and TRBJ2-3, is DSGVTQTPKHLITATGQRVTLRCSPRSGDLSVYWYQQSLDQGLQFLIQYYNGEERAKGNILERFSAQQFPDLHSELNLSSLELGDSALYFCASSVASDTQYFGPGTRLTVL.

This chain connects TRBV12-3 or TRBV12-4 to TRBJ2-1; D uncertain. This CDR3 is 11 amino acids long. Trimming cost V 5 bases and J 8 bases, with 7 bases left between them. The CDR3 here is CASSPNYEQFF. The CDR3 nucleotides read TGTGCCAGCAGTCCCAATTATGAGCAGTTCTTC.

The chain combines TRBV6-5 with TRBJ1-2, with 11 bases fitting TRBD1. The V gene's germline CDR1 is MNHEY and CDR2 SVGAGI. The trim removed 8 bases at V and 8 bases at J, leaving 13 bases unmatched. This CDR3 is 15 amino acids long. The CDR3: CASVPRDRGVVGYTF. The DNA of the CDR3 is TGTGCCAGCGTCCCCCGGGACAGGGGGGTAGTAGGCTACACCTTC.

This chain connects TRBV7-2 to TRBJ2-1, with 9 bases that match TRBD1. Unmatched junction bases numbered 8, after V lost 3 bases and J lost 8 bases. Per germline, CDR1 SGHTA and CDR2 FQGNSA. The CDR3 is made up of 15 amino acids. CDR3 in DNA: TGTGCCAGCAGCTTGATACCGGGACAGGGCCATGAGCAGTTCTTC. Translation: CASSLIPGQGHEQFF.

This clone was seen a handful of times. This chain joins TRBV14 and TRBJ2-1; 14 bases fit TRBD2. The germline V gene has CDR1 SGHDN and CDR2 FVKESK. Trimming took 3 bases from V and 4 from J; bases not matched to a gene: 14. The CDR3 is 20 residues long. The CDR3 DNA sequence: TGTGCCAGCAGCCATAGAGCCCCGGGACTAGCGGGGGCTAATTACAATGAGCAGTTCTTC. Protein: CASSHRAPGLAGANYNEQFF. The full variable domain, its missing parts supplied by reference TRBV14 and TRBJ2-1, is EAGVTQFPSHSVIEKGQTVTLRCDPISGHDNLYWYRRVMGKEIKFLLHFVKESKQDESGMPNNRFLAERTGGTYSTLKVQPAELEDSGVYFCASSHRAPGLAGANYNEQFFGPGTRLTVL.

The chain is built from TRBV30 and TRBJ1-2, with D tentatively TRBD1 (5 bases). Trimming removed 0 bases at V and 3 bases at J, with 8 bases between. This CDR3 is 13 amino acids long. Germline V CDR1 and CDR2: GTSNPN, SVGIG (reference sequence). The CDR3 sequence: CAWSVGGHYGYTF. CDR3 DNA sequence: TGTGCCTGGAGTGTCGGGGGACACTATGGCTACACCTTC.

This clone was picked up a small number of times. In DNA, the CDR3 is TGTGCCAGCAGCTTAGGGAACAGTGGGAGGGATGAAAAACTGTTTTTT. Amino acid sequence: CASSLGNSGRDEKLFF. The chain has TRBV13 and TRBJ1-4; unclear D gene. The CDR3 consists of 16 residues. V shed 0 bases and J shed 6 bases, with 14 bases lying between them. Germline V gene data show CDR1 as PRHDT and CDR2 as FYEKMQ (reference sequence).

The CDR3 loop is CASSVGAGVSTDTQYF. The CDR3 region has the DNA TGTGCCAGCAGCGTAGGAGCGGGGGTGAGCACAGATACGCAGTATTTT. The J gene is TRBJ2-3, the V gene TRBV9; 8 bases fit TRBD2. This CDR3 has 16 amino acids. CDR1 is SGDLS, CDR2 YYNGEE, per germline. J was trimmed by 0 bases and V by 0 bases; bases with no gene match: 3. The full variable domain, completed using reference TRBV9 and TRBJ2-3, is DSGVTQTPKHLITATGQRVTLRCSPRSGDLSVYWYQQSLDQGLQFLIQYYNGEERAKGNILERFSAQQFPDLHSELNLSSLELGDSALYFCASSVGAGVSTDTQYFGPGTRLTVL.

The CDR3 DNA reads as TGCGCCAGCAGCAGGGACAGCCAAAACACCATATATTTT. This sequence encodes CASSRDSQNTIYF. The chain employs TRBV5-1 and TRBJ1-3; 7 bases are shared with TRBD1. The V gene end was trimmed by 4 bases and the J gene end by 6 bases; junction bases not matched to a gene: 4. Per germline, CDR1 SGHRS and CDR2 YFSETQ. This CDR3 is built from 13 residues.

This clone showed up just a few times. V gene TRBV6-5 combines with J gene TRBJ2-4; 10 nucleotides match TRBD2. CDR1 and CDR2 (germline): MNHEY, SVGAGI. Trimming took 7 bases from V and 4 from J; bases not matched to a gene: 7. The CDR3 totals 15 residues. CDR3 loop: CASMQVTSGKNIQYF. Here the CDR3 DNA reads TGTGCCAGCATGCAGGTGACTAGCGGGAAAAACATTCAGTACTTC.

This clone came up once. The chain combines TRBV19 with TRBJ1-2; a weak D match, TRBD1 (6 bases). The CDR3 sequence is 18 residues long. The V end lost 1 base, the J end lost 0 bases, and 18 bases lay between the germline ends. Germline CDR1 LNHDA, CDR2 SQIVND (reference sequence). CDR3 DNA sequence: TGTGCCAGTAGTATAGGTTTGCCCGACGGGACAACTAACTATGGCTACACCTTC. It yields the protein CASSIGLPDGTTNYGYTF.

J is TRBJ2-5 and V is TRBV4-2, with 8 bases matching TRBD2. CDR3 length: 12 amino acids. J lost 1 base, V lost 9 bases, and 1 base had no gene match. Germline CDR1 and CDR2: LGHNA and YNFKEQ. CDR3 in amino acids: CASGLAQETQYF. CDR3 bases: TGTGCCAGTGGACTAGCCCAAGAGACCCAGTACTTC.

This rearrangement joins TRBV12-3 or TRBV12-4 to TRBJ1-2, with D maybe TRBD1 (5 bases). This CDR3 region has 12 residues. Trimming stripped 4 bases from V and 4 bases from J, with 7 bases between. The CDR3 loop is CASSSQVYGYTF. CDR3 sequence (DNA): TGTGCCAGCAGTTCACAGGTCTATGGCTACACCTTC.

The chain uses TRBV19 and TRBJ2-3, with 8 nucleotides matching TRBD2. V trimming: 6 bases; J trimming: 0 bases; junction bases outside the gene matches: 5. Germline V gene sequence: CDR1 LNHDA, CDR2 SQIVND (reference sequence). The CDR3 covers 15 residues. The CDR3 DNA reads as TGTGCCAGTAGATGGTTAGCGGGGAGCACAGATACGCAGTATTTT. Translating gives CASRWLAGSTDTQYF.

The gene calls are TRBV27 and TRBJ2-3, with 8 bases matching TRBD2. The germline V gene encodes CDR1 MNHEY and CDR2 SMNVEV (reference sequence). The CDR3 loop spans 15 amino acids. The J segment lost 2 bases and the V segment lost 2 bases, leaving 3 bases of the junction unmatched. The CDR3 here is CASSLAGGITDTQYF. The CDR3 bases are TGTGCCAGCAGTTTAGCGGGGGGCATCACAGATACGCAGTATTTT.

The chain joins TRBV20-1 to TRBJ1-3; TRBD1 matches at 8 bases. The CDR3 is made up of 11 amino acids. Germline loops: CDR1 DFQATT, CDR2 SNEGSKA (reference sequence). The junction had 2 bases not matched to a gene; V was cut back by 7 bases and J by 6 bases. This chain's CDR3 is CSVDRANTIYF. CDR3 nucleotides: TGCAGTGTGGACAGGGCAAACACCATATATTTT.

The chain links TRBV14 to TRBJ2-1, with 16 positions matching TRBD2. The CDR3 has 17 residues. The ends lost 5 bases at V and 3 bases at J; junction bases unmatched: 4. Germline V gene data show CDR1 as SGHDN and CDR2 as FVKESK. The CDR3 protein is CASSTGLAGGNYNEQFF. CDR3 DNA sequence: TGTGCCAGCAGCACGGGACTAGCGGGGGGGAACTACAATGAGCAGTTCTTC.

V and J are TRBV19 and TRBJ2-5; D remains ambiguous. The germline gives CDR1 LNHDA, CDR2 SQIVND (reference sequence). Trimming stripped 4 bases from V and 6 bases from J, with 15 bases between. This CDR3 region has 14 residues. The CDR3 DNA is TGTGCCAGTAGTACCCACTCCAATCACCAGACCCAGTACTTC. Translation gives CASSTHSNHQTQYF.

The chain combines TRBV10-3 with TRBJ2-3, with D possibly being TRBD2 (6 bases). CDR1 and CDR2 from the germline V gene are ENHRY and SYGVKD. Trimming stripped 9 bases from V and 4 bases from J, with 14 bases between. There are 13 residues in the CDR3. The chain's CDR3 is CAIQTRQPDTQYF. CDR3 nucleotide sequence: TGTGCCATTCAGACTAGACAGCCAGATACGCAGTATTTT.

J is TRBJ1-4 and V is TRBV2; weak D call: TRBD1 (6 bases). CDR3 length: 13 residues. CDR1 is SNHLY and CDR2 is FYNNEI in the germline V gene. V was clipped by 7 bases and J by 2 bases, with 8 bases between them. The CDR3 is CASTGDTNEKLFF. CDR3 nucleotide sequence: TGTGCCAGCACAGGGGATACTAATGAAAAACTGTTTTTT.

The rearrangement joins TRBV5-6 to TRBJ1-2; D remains unclear. The CDR3 spans 15 residues. CDR1 is SGHDT, CDR2 YYEEEE, per germline. The V end lost 3 bases, the J end lost 4 bases, and 16 bases lay between the germline ends. This CDR3 is CASSSDPGSSYGYTF. For the CDR3, the DNA is TGTGCCAGCAGCTCTGACCCAGGATCCTCCTATGGCTACACCTTC.